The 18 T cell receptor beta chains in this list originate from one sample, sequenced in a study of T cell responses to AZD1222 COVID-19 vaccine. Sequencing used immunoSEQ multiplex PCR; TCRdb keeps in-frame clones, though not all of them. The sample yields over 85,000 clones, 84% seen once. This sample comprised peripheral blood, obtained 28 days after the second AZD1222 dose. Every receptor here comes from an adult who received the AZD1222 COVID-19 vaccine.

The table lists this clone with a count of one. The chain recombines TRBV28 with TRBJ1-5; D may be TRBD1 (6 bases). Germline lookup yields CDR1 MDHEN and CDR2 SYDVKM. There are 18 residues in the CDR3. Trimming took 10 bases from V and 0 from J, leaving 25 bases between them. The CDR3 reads CAINPPTRGRGSNQPQHF. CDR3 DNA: TGTGCCATCAACCCCCCTACGAGGGGGAGGGGTAGCAATCAGCCCCAGCATTTT.

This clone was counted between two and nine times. CDR3 in amino acids: CASSPRPTGGLNIQYF. The DNA of the CDR3 is TGTGCCAGCTCACCGAGGCCCACCGGGGGCTTAAACATTCAGTACTTC. This chain uses TRBV18 with TRBJ2-4, with D possibly called TRBD1 or TRBD2 (6 bases each). CDR1 is KGHSH and CDR2 is LQKENI in the germline V gene. This CDR3 contains 16 residues. Trimming cost V 3 bases and J 6 bases, with 18 bases left between them.

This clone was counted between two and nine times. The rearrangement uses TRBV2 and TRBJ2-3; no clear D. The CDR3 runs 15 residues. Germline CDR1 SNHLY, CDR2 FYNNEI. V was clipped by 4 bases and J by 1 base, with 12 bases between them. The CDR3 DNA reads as TGTGCCAGCAGTGCTTCAAGCGCGGGCACAGATACGCAGTATTTT. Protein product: CASSASSAGTDTQYF.

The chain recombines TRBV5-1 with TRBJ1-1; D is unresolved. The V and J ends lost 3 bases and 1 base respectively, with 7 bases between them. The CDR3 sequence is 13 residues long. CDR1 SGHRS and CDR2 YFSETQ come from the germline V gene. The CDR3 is CASSSDGNTEAFF. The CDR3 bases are TGCGCCAGCAGCTCGGACGGGAACACTGAAGCTTTCTTT.

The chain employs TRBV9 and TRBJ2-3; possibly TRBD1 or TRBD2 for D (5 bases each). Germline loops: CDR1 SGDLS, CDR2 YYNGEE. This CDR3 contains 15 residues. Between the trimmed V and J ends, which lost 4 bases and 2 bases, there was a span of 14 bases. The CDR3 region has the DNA TGTGCCAGCAGCCCTCGCGTAGGGACCACAGATACGCAGTATTTT. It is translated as CASSPRVGTTDTQYF.

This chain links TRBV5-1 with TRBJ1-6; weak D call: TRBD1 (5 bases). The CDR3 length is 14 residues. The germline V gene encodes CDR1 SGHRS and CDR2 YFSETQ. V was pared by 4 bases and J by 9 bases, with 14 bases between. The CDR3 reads CASSPRDFSSPLHF. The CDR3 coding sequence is TGCGCCAGCAGCCCGAGGGACTTTAGTTCACCCCTCCACTTT.

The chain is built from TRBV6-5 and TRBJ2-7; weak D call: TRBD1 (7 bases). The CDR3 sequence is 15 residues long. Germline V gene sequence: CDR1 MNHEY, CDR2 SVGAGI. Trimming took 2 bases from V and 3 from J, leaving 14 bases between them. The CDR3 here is CASSYGTAGFYEQYF. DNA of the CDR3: TGTGCCAGCAGTTACGGGACAGCGGGTTTCTACGAGCAGTACTTC.

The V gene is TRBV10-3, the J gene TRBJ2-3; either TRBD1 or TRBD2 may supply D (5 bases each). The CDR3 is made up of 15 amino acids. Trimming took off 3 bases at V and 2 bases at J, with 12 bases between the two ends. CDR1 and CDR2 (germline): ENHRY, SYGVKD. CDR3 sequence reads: CAISDRGPNTDTQYF. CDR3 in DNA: TGTGCCATCAGTGACCGGGGCCCCAACACAGATACGCAGTATTTT.

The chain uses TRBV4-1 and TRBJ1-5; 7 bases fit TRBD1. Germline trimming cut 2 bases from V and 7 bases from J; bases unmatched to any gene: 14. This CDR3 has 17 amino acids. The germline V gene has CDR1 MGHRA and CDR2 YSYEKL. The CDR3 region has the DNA TGCGCCAGCAGCCAAACAGCTGAACAGGGGATCGGGCAGCCCCAGCATTTT. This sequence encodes CASSQTAEQGIGQPQHF.

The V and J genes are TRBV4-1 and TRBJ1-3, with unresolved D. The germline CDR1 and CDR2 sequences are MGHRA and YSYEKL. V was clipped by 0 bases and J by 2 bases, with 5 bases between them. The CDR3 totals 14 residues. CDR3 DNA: TGCGCCAGCAGCCAAGAGAGTCCTGGAAACACCATATATTTT. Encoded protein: CASSQESPGNTIYF.

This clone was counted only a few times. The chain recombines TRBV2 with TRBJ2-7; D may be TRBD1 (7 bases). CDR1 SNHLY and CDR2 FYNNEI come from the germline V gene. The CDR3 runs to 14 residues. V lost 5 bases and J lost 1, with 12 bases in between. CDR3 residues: CASSQGGVSYEQYF. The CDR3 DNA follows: TGTGCCAGCAGTCAGGGGGGAGTTTCCTACGAGCAGTACTTC.

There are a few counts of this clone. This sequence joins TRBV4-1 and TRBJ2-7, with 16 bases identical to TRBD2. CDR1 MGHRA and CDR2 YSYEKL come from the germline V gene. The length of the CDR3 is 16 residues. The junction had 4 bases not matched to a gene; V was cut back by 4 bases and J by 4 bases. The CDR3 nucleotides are TGCGCCAGCAGCCCTCTGGGACTAGCGGGGGGGTACGAGCAGTACTTC. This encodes CASSPLGLAGGYEQYF.

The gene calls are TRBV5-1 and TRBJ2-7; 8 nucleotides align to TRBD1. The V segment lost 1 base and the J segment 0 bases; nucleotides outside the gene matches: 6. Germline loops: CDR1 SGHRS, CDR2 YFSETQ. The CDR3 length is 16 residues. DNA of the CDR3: TGCGCCAGCAGCTTGACAGGGGGGCTTAGCTCCTACGAGCAGTACTTC. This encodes CASSLTGGLSSYEQYF. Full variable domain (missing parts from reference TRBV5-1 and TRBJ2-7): KAGVTQTPRYLIKTRGQQVTLSCSPISGHRSVSWYQQTPGQGLQFLFEYFSETQRNKGNFPGRFSGRQFSNSRSEMNVSTLELGDSALYLCASSLTGGLSSYEQYFGPGTRLTVT.

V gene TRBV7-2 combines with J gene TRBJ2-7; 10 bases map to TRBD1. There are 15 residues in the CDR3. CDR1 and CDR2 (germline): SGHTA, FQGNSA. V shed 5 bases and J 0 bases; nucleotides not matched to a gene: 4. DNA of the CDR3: TGTGCCAGCAGCCCCGGGACAGGGGTCTCCTACGAGCAGTACTTC. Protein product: CASSPGTGVSYEQYF.

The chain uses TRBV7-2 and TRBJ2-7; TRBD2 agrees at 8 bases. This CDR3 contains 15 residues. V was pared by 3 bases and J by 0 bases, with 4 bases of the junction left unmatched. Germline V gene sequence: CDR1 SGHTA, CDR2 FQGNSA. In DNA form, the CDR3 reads TGTGCCAGCAGCTTGGGGGCGGGAGGCTCCTACGAGCAGTACTTC. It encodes CASSLGAGGSYEQYF.

CDR3 loop: CASSPQAGDNTGELFF. The DNA for the CDR3 is TGTGCCAGCTCACCACAGGCAGGTGATAACACCGGGGAGCTGTTTTTT. The V call is TRBV18, the J call TRBJ2-2, with no clear D. The germline gives CDR1 KGHSH, CDR2 LQKENI. V gave up 1 base and J gave up 2 bases, with 11 bases separating them. The CDR3 is made up of 16 amino acids.

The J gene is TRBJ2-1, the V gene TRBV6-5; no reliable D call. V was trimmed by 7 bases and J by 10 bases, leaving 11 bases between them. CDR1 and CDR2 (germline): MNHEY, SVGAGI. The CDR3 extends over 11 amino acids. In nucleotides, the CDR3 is TGTGCCAGCACCCGTCTTTGGGAGCAGTTCTTC. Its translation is CASTRLWEQFF.

This chain's CDR3 is CASSLEGDEQYF. CDR3 nucleotides: TGCGCCAGCAGCTTGGAGGGGGACGAGCAGTACTTC. The genes are TRBV5-1 and TRBJ2-7; TRBD1 might be the D (6 bases). Between the trimmed V and J ends, which lost 0 bases and 5 bases, there was a span of 6 bases. The CDR3 contains 12 residues. The germline V gene has CDR1 SGHRS and CDR2 YFSETQ. The complete variable domain, with remaining parts taken from reference TRBV5-1 and TRBJ2-7, reads KAGVTQTPRYLIKTRGQQVTLSCSPISGHRSVSWYQQTPGQGLQFLFEYFSETQRNKGNFPGRFSGRQFSNSRSEMNVSTLELGDSALYLCASSLEGDEQYFGPGTRLTVT.